The 12 T cell receptor beta chains listed next were all sequenced from one sample in a study of T cell changes during pregnancy in multiple sclerosis. The table came from immunoSEQ multiplex PCR; TCRdb's copy has only in-frame clones and leaves some out. The sample lists 40,000 to 50,000 clones; about 92% were seen once. The material sequenced was CD8+ T cells from peripheral blood mononuclear cells, taken in the first trimester of pregnancy. The receptors stem from a female donor with multiple sclerosis, enrolled in a pregnancy study.

V and J are TRBV5-1 and TRBJ1-2; perhaps TRBD1 as D (6 bases). The ends were cut back, 0 bases at V and 2 bases at J, with 17 bases in the middle. The V gene's germline CDR1 is SGHRS and CDR2 YFSETQ. There are 17 residues in the CDR3. The CDR3 DNA is TGCGCCAGCAGCTTGGGGAGCTACAGGGCCATCAACTATGGCTACACCTTC. It is translated as CASSLGSYRAINYGYTF.

The chain has TRBV6-1 and TRBJ2-1; possible D gene TRBD2, 5 bases. CDR1 and CDR2 from the germline V gene are MNHNS and SASEGT. The V gene lost 0 bases and the J gene lost 14 bases, with 14 bases spanning the gap. This CDR3 has 13 amino acids. CDR3 loop: CASSEASTLGEFF. The DNA of the CDR3 is TGTGCCAGCAGTGAAGCGTCTACGTTGGGAGAGTTCTTC.

The chain joins TRBV19 to TRBJ1-5, with 7 bases fitting TRBD1. The V gene end was trimmed by 7 bases and the J gene end by 2 bases; junction bases not matched to a gene: 11. Germline loops: CDR1 LNHDA, CDR2 SQIVND (reference sequence). This CDR3 has 16 residues. The CDR3 spells CASTSRQGFGNQPQHF. CDR3 DNA: TGTGCCAGTACATCTAGACAGGGCTTCGGCAATCAGCCCCAGCATTTT. Combining the CDR3 with reference TRBV19 and TRBJ1-5 gives the whole variable domain DGGITQSPKYLFRKEGQNVTLSCEQNLNHDAMYWYRQDPGQGLRLIYYSQIVNDFQKGDIAEGYSVSREKKESFPLTVTSAQKNPTAFYLCASTSRQGFGNQPQHFGDGTRLSIL.

V gene TRBV5-1 combines with J gene TRBJ2-1; D gene ambiguous. Germline assignment: CDR1 SGHRS and CDR2 YFSETQ. This CDR3 is 15 amino acids long. V lost 2 bases to trimming and J lost 4 bases, with 13 bases between them. Written as DNA, the CDR3 is TGCGCCAGCAGCTTCGGTCACTACTCTTACAATGAGCAGTTCTTC. It specifies CASSFGHYSYNEQFF. The full variable domain, with the rest looked up from reference TRBV5-1 and TRBJ2-1, is KAGVTQTPRYLIKTRGQQVTLSCSPISGHRSVSWYQQTPGQGLQFLFEYFSETQRNKGNFPGRFSGRQFSNSRSEMNVSTLELGDSALYLCASSFGHYSYNEQFFGPGTRLTVL.

The chain joins TRBV4-1 to TRBJ1-1; maybe TRBD1 (5 bases). Germline values: CDR1 MGHRA, CDR2 YSYEKL. The CDR3 has 18 residues. Trimming stripped 1 base from V and 3 bases from J, with 21 bases between. This chain's CDR3 is CASSQVLGAGWGDTEAFF. DNA for the CDR3: TGCGCCAGCAGCCAAGTTTTGGGTGCAGGCTGGGGGGACACTGAAGCTTTCTTT.

CDR3 DNA: TGTGCCAGCAGCTTAGGAGACAGGAACACTGAAGCTTTCTTT. Translation: CASSLGDRNTEAFF. This chain connects TRBV5-4 to TRBJ1-1; perhaps TRBD1 as D (5 bases). CDR3 length: 14 residues. Trimming took 2 bases from V and 1 from J, leaving 9 bases between them. Germline V gene data show CDR1 as SGHNT and CDR2 as YYREEE (reference sequence).

As DNA, the CDR3 is TGTGCCGCCGGAACAGGGGTCCTTGGCTACACCTTC. Protein sequence: CAAGTGVLGYTF. The chain joins TRBV10-3 to TRBJ1-2, with 7 positions matching TRBD1. The CDR3 extends over 12 amino acids. In germline, CDR1 is ENHRY, CDR2 SYGVKD. V shed 11 bases and J 7 bases; nucleotides not matched to a gene: 10.

V usage is TRBV7-3 and J usage is TRBJ2-5; 7 bases are a match to TRBD1. The CDR3 sequence is 15 residues long. With V trimmed by 3 bases and J by 5 bases, 9 bases remained unmatched. Germline V gene data show CDR1 as SGHTA and CDR2 as FQGTGA. The chain's CDR3 is CASSFDRDGLETQYF. The CDR3 bases are TGTGCCAGCAGCTTTGACAGGGACGGGTTGGAGACCCAGTACTTC. Supplemented by reference TRBV7-3 and TRBJ2-5, the full variable domain reads GAGVSQTPSNKVTEKGKYVELRCDPISGHTALYWYRQSLGQGPEFLIYFQGTGAADDSGLPNDRFFAVRPEGSVSTLKIQRTERGDSAVYLCASSFDRDGLETQYFGPGTRLLVL.

In its sample, this clone is medium-sized. V and J are TRBV2 and TRBJ1-3, with D maybe TRBD1 (6 bases). V lost 4 bases and J 4 bases, leaving 11 bases between the germline ends. Germline V gives CDR1 SNHLY, CDR2 FYNNEI. The CDR3 has 14 amino acids. The CDR3 DNA reads as TGTGCCAGCAGTGCAGGGGCTGGCGGAAACACCATATATTTT. It yields the protein CASSAGAGGNTIYF.

The chain joins TRBV19 to TRBJ2-1; no clear D. Per the germline V gene, CDR1 is LNHDA and CDR2 is SQIVND (reference sequence). There are 12 residues in the CDR3. Trimming pared 5 bases from V and 5 bases from J, leaving 7 bases between. CDR3 coding DNA: TGTGCCAGTAGTGTCGGTAACAATGAGCAGTTCTTC. This sequence encodes CASSVGNNEQFF.

CDR3 amino acids: CASTGSAYNEQFF. In DNA form, the CDR3 reads TGTGCCAGTACCGGGAGTGCCTACAATGAGCAGTTCTTC. The V gene is TRBV19, the J gene TRBJ2-1; TRBD2 is a possible D gene (6 bases). This CDR3 spans 13 amino acids. The germline CDR1 and CDR2 sequences are LNHDA and SQIVND (reference sequence). V lost 7 bases, J lost 2 bases, and 9 bases lay in between.

The V and J genes are TRBV7-9 and TRBJ2-7; TRBD2 might be the D (6 bases). This CDR3 has 15 residues. Per the germline V gene, CDR1 is SEHNR and CDR2 is FQNEAQ (reference sequence). V lost 3 bases and J lost 3, with 15 bases in between. CDR3 DNA: TGTGCCAGCAGCTTTTCTCTGGGACTCCGCTACGAGCAGTACTTC. Translating it yields CASSFSLGLRYEQYF. The full variable domain, completed using reference TRBV7-9 and TRBJ2-7, is DTGVSQNPRHKITKRGQNVTFRCDPISEHNRLYWYRQTLGQGPEFLTYFQNEAQLEKSRLLSDRFSAERPKGSFSTLEIQRTEQGDSAMYLCASSFSLGLRYEQYFGPGTRLTVT.